The clone carrying this T cell receptor beta chain has more than one count but fewer than ten. Everyone who donated was a Caucasian adult who lived in Nashville, Tennessee. This sample is part of a study of shared clonotypes between healthy human individuals. Genomic DNA of every subset was divided equally among multiple immunoSEQ plates. Researchers sequenced unsorted PBMC DNA using ten immunoSEQ deep assay plates. This table comes from immunoSEQ multiplex PCR, and its TCRdb copy is limited to in-frame clones, with some not included. The sample shows about 510,000 clones, approximately 79% of them seen only once. The CDR3 is 15 residues long. V lost 3 bases to trimming and J lost 1 base; unmatched junction nucleotides: 2. Germline CDR1 reads SGHKS; CDR2 reads YYEKEE (reference sequence).

Sequencing was carried out using PBMCs. The sequence derives from a woman aged 40 to 50 in good health. Some clones in this sample may be carry-over from other donors' samples. V and J are TRBV5-5 and TRBJ2-3, with TRBD1 matching over 10 bases. The CDR3 DNA is TGTGCCAGCAGCTGGGACAGGGGTGGCACAGATACGCAGTATTTT. The encoded protein is CASSWDRGGTDTQYF.